Each of the 29 T cell receptor beta chains below was sequenced from the same sample in a study of CD8 T cells in Susac syndrome. Reverse transcription used roughly 0.5 to 1 ug RNA and random hexamers. Via MiXCR, TCRdb re-called the immunoSEQ multiplex PCR reads, giving one row per CDR3 protein. The table records a few hundred thousand distinct CDR3 sequences, 95% of them present only once. Sequencing was performed on CD4+ T cells from PBMCs. These TCRs come from a human donor with multiple sclerosis.

The chain employs TRBV27 and TRBJ2-5; 15 bases are a match to TRBD2. This CDR3 is 18 amino acids long. Trimming cost V 5 bases and J 8 bases; bases outside gene matches: 15. Germline lookup yields CDR1 MNHEY and CDR2 SMNVEV (reference sequence). The CDR3 coding sequence is TGTGCCAGCAGTCTCTCACCCTCCGGGACTAGCGGGGGGCTCACCCAGTACTTC. As protein: CASSLSPSGTSGGLTQYF.

J is TRBJ2-7 and V is TRBV10-3; D remains ambiguous. The V and J ends lost 2 bases and 3 bases respectively, with 8 bases between them. Germline lookup yields CDR1 ENHRY and CDR2 SYGVKD. The CDR3 spans 13 residues. The CDR3, as DNA: TGTGCCATCAGTGAGGAGCCCAGCTACGAGCAGTACGTC. Protein product: CAISEEPSYEQYV.

The gene calls are TRBV20-1 and TRBJ1-2; D is possibly TRBD1 (5 bases). Germline values: CDR1 DFQATT, CDR2 SNEGSKA (reference sequence). Between the trimmed V and J ends, which lost 3 bases and 4 bases, there was a span of 12 bases. CDR3 length: 13 amino acids. The CDR3 region has the DNA TGCAGTGCTAGGGACCCAAGGGGCTATGGCTACACCTTC. Protein sequence: CSARDPRGYGYTF.

V usage is TRBV9 and J usage is TRBJ2-3, with no clear D. V was shortened by 2 bases and J by 0 bases, with 7 bases between the two germline ends. Germline CDR1 SGDLS, CDR2 YYNGEE. The CDR3 has 14 amino acids. CDR3 bases: TGTGCCAGCAGCGTTCAAGTTAGCACAGATACGCAGTATTTT. This sequence encodes CASSVQVSTDTQYF.

The V and J genes are TRBV18 and TRBJ2-7; the match to TRBD1 covers 7 bases. The CDR3 has 15 residues. The junction had 11 bases not matched to a gene; V was cut back by 3 bases and J by 6 bases. CDR1 is KGHSH and CDR2 is LQKENI in the germline V gene. CDR3 nucleotide sequence: TGTGCCAGCTCACCTAACAGGGGCAAGTTGGGCGAGCAGTACGTC. Residues: CASSPNRGKLGEQYV.

This rearrangement joins TRBV30 to TRBJ2-2, with a weak D call TRBD1 (6 bases). There are 15 residues in the CDR3. The germline V and J ends were trimmed by 2 bases and 8 bases, with 18 bases remaining between them. Per germline, CDR1 GTSNPN and CDR2 SVGIG (reference sequence). The CDR3: CAWSLGLGGRGELFF. The CDR3 nucleotides are TGTGCCTGGAGTCTTGGTCTAGGGGGTAGGGGGGAGCTGTTTTTT.

The V gene is TRBV9, the J gene TRBJ1-1, with D unresolved. With 0 bases removed from V and 6 bases from J, the gap between germline ends came to 12 bases. This CDR3 is 14 amino acids long. Germline V gives CDR1 SGDLS, CDR2 YYNGEE. CDR3 sequence (DNA): TGTGCCAGCAGCGTAGGGTACAAGGGCTCTGAAGCTTTCTTT. It yields the protein CASSVGYKGSEAFF.

The rearrangement uses TRBV5-1 and TRBJ1-6; 7 bases are a match to TRBD1. J gave up 5 bases and V 4 bases, and 6 bases lay outside the gene matches. The CDR3 covers 15 residues. Germline lookup yields CDR1 SGHRS and CDR2 YFSETQ. The CDR3, as DNA: TGCGCCAGCAGCGGAAGGGGGCCTGATAATTCACCCCTCCACTTT. Translation: CASSGRGPDNSPLHF.

This rearrangement joins TRBV12-3 or TRBV12-4 to TRBJ1-3; a possible D gene is TRBD1 (6 bases). With 5 bases removed from V and 1 base from J, the gap between germline ends came to 18 bases. This CDR3 has 17 residues. The chain's CDR3 is CASSESDSRVSGNTIYF. In nucleotides, the CDR3 is TGTGCCAGCAGTGAATCGGACAGCCGCGTTTCTGGAAACACCATATATTTT.

This chain uses TRBV19 with TRBJ1-6; D is unresolved. This CDR3 contains 13 residues. V was pared by 3 bases and J by 14 bases, with 14 bases between. Germline V CDR1 and CDR2: LNHDA, SQIVND (reference sequence). In nucleotides, the CDR3 is TGTGCCAGTAGTATCCCCGGATTGTTTGCCCTCCACTTT. This codes for CASSIPGLFALHF.

The rearrangement links TRBV7-3 to TRBJ1-2; perhaps TRBD1 as D (6 bases). The CDR3 totals 14 residues. Between the trimmed V and J ends, which lost 4 bases and 8 bases, there was a span of 17 bases. Germline V CDR1 and CDR2: SGHTA, FQGTGA. The CDR3 spells CASSSAGGAGGYTF. In DNA form, the CDR3 reads TGTGCCAGCAGCTCCGCGGGGGGCGCGGGGGGCTACACCTTC.

The V call is TRBV3-1, the J call TRBJ1-1; 7 nucleotides match TRBD1. J lost 4 bases, V lost 3 bases, and 5 bases had no gene match. The germline CDR1 and CDR2 sequences are LGHDT and YNNKEL (reference sequence). This CDR3 spans 14 amino acids. In nucleotides, the CDR3 is TGTGCCAGCAGCCATGGACAGGTCGGCACTGAAGCTTTCTTT. Translated, it gives CASSHGQVGTEAFF.

This clonotype was counted once. The chain uses TRBV7-9 and TRBJ2-5; 9 positions agree with TRBD1. Germline-derived CDR1 and CDR2 are SEHNR and FQNEAQ (reference sequence). V lost 5 bases, J lost 4 bases, and 8 bases stayed unmatched. This CDR3 is 15 amino acids long. CDR3 DNA: TGTGCCAGCAGCACTACAGGGGGCTTTGGAGAGACCCAGTACTTC. Translated: CASSTTGGFGETQYF. The full variable domain, rest sourced from reference TRBV7-9 and TRBJ2-5, is DTGVSQNPRHKITKRGQNVTFRCDPISEHNRLYWYRQTLGQGPEFLTYFQNEAQLEKSRLLSDRFSAERPKGSFSTLEIQRTEQGDSAMYLCASSTTGGFGETQYFGPGTRLLVL.

The rearrangement uses TRBV29-1 and TRBJ2-1; tentatively, D is TRBD1 or TRBD2 (5 bases each). Deletions cut 6 bases from V and 5 bases from J, with 14 bases between. This CDR3 spans 13 amino acids. The germline V gene has CDR1 SQVTM and CDR2 ANQGSEA. CDR3 nucleotide sequence: TGCAGCGTCCCCGGGGCGTCCCACAATGAGCAGTTCTTC. It translates to CSVPGASHNEQFF.

This chain connects TRBV9 to TRBJ2-1, with 8 nucleotides matching TRBD1. V shed 3 bases, J shed 6 bases, and the junction held 8 bases outside the gene matches. The V gene's germline CDR1 is SGDLS and CDR2 YYNGEE. This CDR3 region has 15 residues. The CDR3 sequence is CASSAGTGNFNEQFF. The CDR3 coding sequence is TGTGCCAGCAGCGCCGGGACAGGAAATTTCAATGAGCAGTTCTTC.

A single count supports this clonotype. The V gene is TRBV29-1, the J gene TRBJ2-3; the D is unclear. With 7 bases removed from V and 3 bases from J, the gap between germline ends came to 11 bases. In germline, CDR1 is SQVTM, CDR2 ANQGSEA. CDR3 length: 12 amino acids. The CDR3 sequence is CSGSATTDTQYF. CDR3 DNA: TGCAGCGGTTCCGCCACGACAGATACGCAGTATTTT.

The V and J genes are TRBV12-3 or TRBV12-4 and TRBJ2-7; TRBD2 might be the D (6 bases). Trimming removed 3 bases from V and 12 bases from J, with 15 bases in between. The CDR3 has 12 amino acids. The CDR3 reads CASSFGPGGRYF. The CDR3 DNA reads as TGTGCCAGCAGTTTCGGACCCGGAGGGAGGTACTTC.

This chain uses TRBV5-4 with TRBJ1-1, with D possibly matching TRBD1 (5 bases). V lost 6 bases and J 1 base, leaving 13 bases between the germline ends. Germline V lookup: CDR1 SGHNT, CDR2 YYREEE (reference sequence). The CDR3 loop spans 14 amino acids. The CDR3 DNA reads TGTGCCAGCAAACCGACAGAGACGAACACTGAAGCTTTCTTT. This sequence encodes CASKPTETNTEAFF.

This clonotype has only one observation. V usage is TRBV12-5 and J usage is TRBJ1-6; D gene ambiguous. CDR1 is LGHNT, CDR2 FRNRAP, per germline. The CDR3 contains 15 residues. Deletions cut 1 base from V and 7 bases from J, with 11 bases between. CDR3 DNA: TGTGCTAGTGGTTTGGAGAGGATTGGGAATTCACCCCTCCACTTT. Encoded protein: CASGLERIGNSPLHF. Combining the CDR3 with reference TRBV12-5 and TRBJ1-6 gives the whole variable domain DARVTQTPRHKVTEMGQEVTMRCQPILGHNTVFWYRQTMMQGLELLAYFRNRAPLDDSGMPKDRFSAEMPDATLATLKIQPSEPRDSAVYFCASGLERIGNSPLHFGNGTRLTVT.

V gene TRBV15 combines with J gene TRBJ1-6; no clear D gene. The length of the CDR3 is 15 residues. Germline lookup yields CDR1 LNHNV and CDR2 YYDKDF (reference sequence). V lost 0 bases and J lost 10, with 13 bases in between. In DNA, the CDR3 is TGTGCCACCAGCAGAGACCGTTCGGAGGGATCACCCCTCCACTTT. This codes for CATSRDRSEGSPLHF. The full variable domain, completed using reference TRBV15 and TRBJ1-6, is DAMVIQNPRYQVTQFGKPVTLSCSQTLNHNVMYWYQQKSSQAPKLLFHYYDKDFNNEADTPDNFQSRRPNTSFCFLDIRSPGLGDTAMYLCATSRDRSEGSPLHFGNGTRLTVT.

This CDR3 is CASSQDLGAANQPQHF. CDR3 DNA sequence: TGTGCCAGCAGCCAAGATTTGGGAGCAGCAAATCAGCCCCAGCATTTT. The chain carries TRBV3-1 and TRBJ1-5; D is ambiguous. Germline V gene lookup returns CDR1 LGHDT and CDR2 YNNKEL (reference sequence). V was shortened by 0 bases and J by 4 bases, with 13 bases between the two germline ends. The CDR3 is 16 amino acids.

The chain links TRBV10-3 to TRBJ1-6; TRBD1 is a possible D gene (5 bases). Per germline, CDR1 ENHRY and CDR2 SYGVKD. The CDR3 spans 13 residues. The V and J ends lost 8 bases and 9 bases respectively, with 14 bases between them. The CDR3, as DNA: TGTGCCATCCTTGCTGGGGCGGGTTCACCCCTCCACTTT. Translated, it gives CAILAGAGSPLHF.

This clonotype came up once. The gene calls are TRBV5-1 and TRBJ2-4; 9 bases fit TRBD1. This CDR3 has 14 amino acids. Per germline, CDR1 SGHRS and CDR2 YFSETQ. Trimming at V came to 4 bases and at J to 7 bases, leaving 6 bases not matched to a gene. Written as DNA, the CDR3 is TGCGCCAGCAGCGGGGACAGGGTGGCTAACATTCAGTACTTC. Protein: CASSGDRVANIQYF.

The chain combines TRBV5-1 with TRBJ1-5; D ambiguous. V lost 7 bases to trimming and J lost 5 bases, with 13 bases between them. The CDR3 loop spans 13 amino acids. Germline CDR1 is SGHRS and CDR2 is YFSETQ. The DNA of the CDR3 is TGCGCCAGCCGAGAGGACGGGGATCAGCCCCAGCATTTT. As protein: CASREDGDQPQHF.

The chain has TRBV6-1 and TRBJ1-3, with D maybe TRBD1 (6 bases). The germline V gene has CDR1 MNHNS and CDR2 SASEGT. V gave up 3 bases and J gave up 0 bases, with 18 bases separating them. The CDR3 runs 18 residues. The CDR3 spells CASSEIRLQGYSGNTIYF. DNA of the CDR3: TGTGCCAGCAGTGAGATTCGACTTCAGGGGTACTCTGGAAACACCATATATTTT.

The chain uses TRBV15 and TRBJ2-5; 10 nucleotides align to TRBD2. Germline V gene lookup returns CDR1 LNHNV and CDR2 YYDKDF (reference sequence). CDR3 length: 14 amino acids. V trimming: 8 bases; J trimming: 2 bases; junction bases outside the gene matches: 5. The DNA for the CDR3 is TGTGCCACCGCCAGACTAGCGGGTCAAGAGACCCAGTACTTC. It specifies CATARLAGQETQYF. The variable domain in full, with the rest retrieved from reference TRBV15 and TRBJ2-5, is DAMVIQNPRYQVTQFGKPVTLSCSQTLNHNVMYWYQQKSSQAPKLLFHYYDKDFNNEADTPDNFQSRRPNTSFCFLDIRSPGLGDTAMYLCATARLAGQETQYFGPGTRLLVL.

The sample holds one count of this clonotype. The V gene is TRBV3-1, the J gene TRBJ1-1; D may be TRBD1 (6 bases). CDR1 and CDR2 (germline): LGHDT, YNNKEL (reference sequence). This CDR3 comprises 12 residues. V was clipped by 6 bases and J by 4 bases, with 9 bases between them. The CDR3 reads CASRGQPTEAFF. CDR3 DNA sequence: TGTGCCAGCAGGGGACAACCCACTGAAGCTTTCTTT.

The chain joins TRBV2 to TRBJ2-6, with D tentatively TRBD1 (6 bases). CDR1 SNHLY and CDR2 FYNNEI come from the germline V gene. Deletions cut 6 bases from V and 0 bases from J, with 12 bases between. There are 16 residues in the CDR3. CDR3 nucleotide sequence: TGTGCCAGCAGCATACAGGGATCCTCTGGGGCCAACGTCCTGACTTTC. As protein: CASSIQGSSGANVLTF.

The V and J genes are TRBV3-1 and TRBJ2-5; 13 nucleotides agree with TRBD2. The CDR3 spans 16 residues. Per the germline V gene, CDR1 is LGHDT and CDR2 is YNNKEL (reference sequence). The trim removed 5 bases at V and 4 bases at J, leaving 7 bases unmatched. The CDR3 region is CASSATSGGARETQYF. CDR3 nucleotides: TGTGCCAGCAGCGCAACTAGCGGGGGGGCCCGAGAGACCCAGTACTTC.